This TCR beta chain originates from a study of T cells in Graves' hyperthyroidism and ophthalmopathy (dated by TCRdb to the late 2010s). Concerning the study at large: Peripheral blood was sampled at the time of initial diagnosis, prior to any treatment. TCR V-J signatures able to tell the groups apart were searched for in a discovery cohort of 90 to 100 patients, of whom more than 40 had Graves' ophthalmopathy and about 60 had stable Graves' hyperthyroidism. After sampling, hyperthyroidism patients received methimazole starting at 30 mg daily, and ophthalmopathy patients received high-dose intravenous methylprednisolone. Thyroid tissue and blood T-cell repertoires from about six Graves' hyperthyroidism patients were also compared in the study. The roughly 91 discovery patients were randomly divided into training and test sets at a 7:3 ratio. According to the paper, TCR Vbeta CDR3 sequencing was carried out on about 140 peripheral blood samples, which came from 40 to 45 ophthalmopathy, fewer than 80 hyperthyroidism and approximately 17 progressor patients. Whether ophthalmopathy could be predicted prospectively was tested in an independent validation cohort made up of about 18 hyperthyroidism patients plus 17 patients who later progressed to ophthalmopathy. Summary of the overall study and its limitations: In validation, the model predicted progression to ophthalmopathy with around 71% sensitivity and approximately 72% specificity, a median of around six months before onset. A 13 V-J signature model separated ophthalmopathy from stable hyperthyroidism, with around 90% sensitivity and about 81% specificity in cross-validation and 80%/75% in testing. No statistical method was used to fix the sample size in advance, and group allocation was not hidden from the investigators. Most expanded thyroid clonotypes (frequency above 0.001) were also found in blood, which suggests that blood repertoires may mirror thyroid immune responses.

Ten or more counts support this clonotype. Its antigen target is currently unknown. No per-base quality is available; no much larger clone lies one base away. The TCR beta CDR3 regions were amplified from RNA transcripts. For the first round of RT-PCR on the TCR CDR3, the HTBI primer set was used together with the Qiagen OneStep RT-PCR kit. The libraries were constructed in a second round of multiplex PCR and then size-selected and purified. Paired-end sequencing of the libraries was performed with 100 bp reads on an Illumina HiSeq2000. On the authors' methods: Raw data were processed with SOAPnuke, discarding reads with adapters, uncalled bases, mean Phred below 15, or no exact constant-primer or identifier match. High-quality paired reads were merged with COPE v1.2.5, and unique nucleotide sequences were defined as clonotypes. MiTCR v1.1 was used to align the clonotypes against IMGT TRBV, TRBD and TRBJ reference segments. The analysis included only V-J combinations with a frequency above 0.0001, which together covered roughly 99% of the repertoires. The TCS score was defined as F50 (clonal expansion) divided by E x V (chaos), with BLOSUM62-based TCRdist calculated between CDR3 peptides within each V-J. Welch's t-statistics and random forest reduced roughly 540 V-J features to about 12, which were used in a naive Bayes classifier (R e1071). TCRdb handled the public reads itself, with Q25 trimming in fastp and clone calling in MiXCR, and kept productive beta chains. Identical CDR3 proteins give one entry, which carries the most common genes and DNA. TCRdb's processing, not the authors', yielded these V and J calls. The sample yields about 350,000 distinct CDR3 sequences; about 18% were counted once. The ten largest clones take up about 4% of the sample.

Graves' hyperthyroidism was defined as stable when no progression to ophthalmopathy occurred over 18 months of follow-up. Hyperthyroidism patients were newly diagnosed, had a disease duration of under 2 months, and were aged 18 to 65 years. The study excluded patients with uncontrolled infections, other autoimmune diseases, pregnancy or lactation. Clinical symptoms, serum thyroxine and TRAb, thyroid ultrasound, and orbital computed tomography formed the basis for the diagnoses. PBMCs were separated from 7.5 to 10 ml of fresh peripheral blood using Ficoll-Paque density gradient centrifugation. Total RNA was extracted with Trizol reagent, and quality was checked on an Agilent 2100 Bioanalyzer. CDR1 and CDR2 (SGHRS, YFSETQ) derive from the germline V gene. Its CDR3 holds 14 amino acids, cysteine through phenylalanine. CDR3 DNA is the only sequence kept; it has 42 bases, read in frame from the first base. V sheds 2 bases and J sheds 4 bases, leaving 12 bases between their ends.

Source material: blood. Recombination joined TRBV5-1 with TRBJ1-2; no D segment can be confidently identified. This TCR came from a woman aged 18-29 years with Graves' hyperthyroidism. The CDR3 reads CASSFWTGIYGYTF. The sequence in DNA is TGCGCCAGCAGCTTCTGGACGGGAATCTATGGCTACACCTTC.